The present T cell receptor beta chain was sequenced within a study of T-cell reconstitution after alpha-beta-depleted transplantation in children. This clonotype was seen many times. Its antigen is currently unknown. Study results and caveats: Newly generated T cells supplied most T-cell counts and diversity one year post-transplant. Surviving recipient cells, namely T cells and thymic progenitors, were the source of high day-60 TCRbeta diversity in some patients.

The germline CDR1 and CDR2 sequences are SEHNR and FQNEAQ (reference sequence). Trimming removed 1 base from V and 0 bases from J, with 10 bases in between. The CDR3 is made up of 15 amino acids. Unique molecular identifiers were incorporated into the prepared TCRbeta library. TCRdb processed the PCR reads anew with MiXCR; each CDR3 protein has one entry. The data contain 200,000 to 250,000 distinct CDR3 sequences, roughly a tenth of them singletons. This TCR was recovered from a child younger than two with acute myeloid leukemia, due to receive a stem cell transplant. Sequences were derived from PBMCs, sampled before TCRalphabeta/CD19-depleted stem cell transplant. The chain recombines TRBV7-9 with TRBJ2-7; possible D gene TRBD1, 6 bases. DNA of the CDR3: TGTGCCAGCAGCTTAGGGGGACATAGCTCCTACGAGCAGTACTTC. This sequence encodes CASSLGGHSSYEQYF.